This TCR beta chain was profiled in a study of cytomegalovirus exposure and HLA in healthy donors. The CDR3 extends over 15 amino acids. V was cut by 7 bases and J by 0 bases, with 15 bases left in between. The germline CDR1 and CDR2 sequences are MNHEY and SVGAGI. The table came from immunoSEQ multiplex PCR; TCRdb's copy has only in-frame clones and leaves some out. The data contain hundreds of thousands of clones, just under 90% of them singletons. The rearrangement links TRBV6-5 to TRBJ1-2; D possibly corresponds to TRBD1 (6 bases). Sequencing was done on a sample of PBMCs. The receptor's source is a man aged 18 to 30 in good health and CMV-seronegative. The CDR3 nucleotides are TGTGCCAGCAAGTTATCCAGGGGCACTAACTATGGCTACACCTTC. This gives the protein CASKLSRGTNYGYTF.